This TCR beta chain was obtained from a study of blood T cell repertoires in COVID-19. Whole-study context: Sources were T cells, B-cell-depleted T cells, or PBMCs; the material itself was cDNA or gDNA.

The V and J ends lost 3 bases and 3 bases respectively, with 12 bases between them. In germline, CDR1 is SEHNR, CDR2 FQNEAQ (reference sequence). The CDR3 contains 14 residues. TCRdb keeps only in-frame clones here, not all; method: immunoSEQ multiplex PCR. The sample shows 360,000 or so clones, about 90% of them seen only once. Sequencing input: peripheral blood. The chain couples TRBV7-9 to TRBJ2-7; D gene unclear. The clonotype originates from a man aged 18 to 29 with active or convalescent COVID-19. CDR3 bases: TGTGCCAGCAGCTTGGCCCGACACAACTACGAGCAGTACTTC. It encodes CASSLARHNYEQYF.